The 14 T cell receptor beta chains below were found in one sample sequenced in a study of regulatory T cells in long-lasting Graves disease. Arm-PCR of CDR3 regions with iRepertoire HTBI primers generated TCR beta libraries. MiXCR, run by TCRdb on the multiplex PCR reads, gives a single entry per CDR3 protein. In the table there are roughly 380,000 distinct CDR3 sequences, roughly a sixth of which are singletons. Indicated time point: newly diagnosed GD, antithyroid drugs for less than 3 months. After RNA was extracted from PBMCs, the TCR library was made from it. Material: peripheral blood mononuclear cells (PBMCs), obtained at new diagnosis, from a patient treated with antithyroid drugs. The receptors were sampled from a female donor with Graves disease.

The CDR3 sequence is CASSPQAARDPGPRDTEAFF. In DNA form, the CDR3 reads TGTGCCAGCAGCCCACAGGCAGCCCGGGATCCGGGACCCCGGGACACTGAAGCTTTCTTT. The chain joins TRBV3-1 to TRBJ1-1; perhaps TRBD1 as D (5 bases). The CDR3 length is 20 residues. Trimming left V 4 bases short and J 3 bases short, with 30 bases between. The germline gives CDR1 LGHDT, CDR2 YNNKEL (reference sequence).

This clonotype has a handful of counts. The chain combines TRBV15 with TRBJ2-4; weak D call: TRBD2 (5 bases). CDR1 is LNHNV, CDR2 YYDKDF, per germline (reference sequence). Trimming shortened V by 4 bases and J by 6 bases, and 19 bases separated the two germline ends. This CDR3 region has 16 residues. The CDR3 DNA is TGTGCCACCAGCAAGGGCCCCCCGCTCGGAGGAAACATTCAGTACTTC. It codes for CATSKGPPLGGNIQYF.

The rearrangement uses TRBV19 and TRBJ1-1, with unresolved D. Germline CDR1 and CDR2: LNHDA and SQIVND (reference sequence). The V end was cut by 3 bases, the J end by 7 bases, with 6 bases between. The CDR3 sequence is 11 residues long. DNA of the CDR3: TGTGCCAGTAGTATCCGGGATGAAGCTTTCTTT. Its protein product is CASSIRDEAFF. Full variable domain (remainder filled in from reference TRBV19 and TRBJ1-1): DGGITQSPKYLFRKEGQNVTLSCEQNLNHDAMYWYRQDPGQGLRLIYYSQIVNDFQKGDIAEGYSVSREKKESFPLTVTSAQKNPTAFYLCASSIRDEAFFGQGTRLTVV.

Of note for this clonotype: This may be a read error: a much more frequent sequence differs by one nucleotide. This chain links TRBV7-2 with TRBJ2-3; D is perhaps TRBD2 (6 bases). The CDR3 spans 17 residues. The V end was cut by 2 bases, the J end by 6 bases, with 21 bases between. Germline V gene lookup returns CDR1 SGHTA and CDR2 FQGNSA. CDR3: CASSLTGGVAGPDTQYF. The CDR3 DNA reads TGTGCCAGCAGCTTAACGGGTGGGGTGGCGGGACCGGATACGCAGTATTTT.

This clonotype came up many times. The rearrangement links TRBV7-9 to TRBJ2-7; 8 bases map to TRBD1. The CDR3 has 15 residues. Germline V CDR1 and CDR2: SEHNR, FQNEAQ (reference sequence). J lost 4 bases, V lost 5 bases, and 10 bases had no gene match. CDR3 residues: CASSHRDRSLYEQYF. In DNA form, the CDR3 reads TGTGCCAGCAGCCACCGGGACAGGTCTTTGTACGAGCAGTACTTC.

The chain couples TRBV29-1 to TRBJ1-2; D ambiguous. Looked up from germline, CDR1 is SQVTM and CDR2 is ANQGSEA. The V and J ends lost 3 bases and 2 bases respectively, with 7 bases between them. The CDR3 sequence is 12 residues long. The CDR3 DNA follows: TGCAGCGTTGATGACACAAACTATGGCTACACCTTC. Amino acids: CSVDDTNYGYTF.

The CDR3 loop reads CASSPLGVAGYSETQYF. CDR3 nucleotide sequence: TGTGCCAGCAGCCCACTTGGGGTAGCGGGGTATTCGGAGACCCAGTACTTC. The chain couples TRBV3-1 to TRBJ2-5; 8 nucleotides line up with TRBD2. The V and J ends lost 4 bases and 5 bases, in that order; junction bases with no gene match: 15. The CDR3 runs to 17 residues. Per the germline V gene, CDR1 is LGHDT and CDR2 is YNNKEL (reference sequence).

This clonotype was counted at least ten times. The chain couples TRBV6-9 to TRBJ2-7; possible D gene TRBD2, 6 bases. CDR3 length: 14 amino acids. V was shortened by 4 bases and J by 3 bases, with 13 bases between the two germline ends. Germline V gene data show CDR1 as MNHGY and CDR2 as SVAAGI. In nucleotides, the CDR3 is TGTGCCAGCAGTTTACTAGCTCAGGACTACGAGCAGTACTTC. Its translation: CASSLLAQDYEQYF.

The sample holds many counts of this clonotype. J is TRBJ2-1 and V is TRBV4-1; 8 bases line up with TRBD2. CDR3 length equals 16 residues. V dropped 4 bases and J dropped 2; count of bases not matched to a gene: 7. Germline CDR1 and CDR2: MGHRA and YSYEKL. CDR3 sequence: CASSRSLAGAYNEQFF. In DNA form, the CDR3 reads TGCGCCAGCAGCCGATCGCTAGCGGGTGCCTACAATGAGCAGTTCTTC.

This clonotype was counted at least ten times. This chain uses TRBV12-3 or TRBV12-4 with TRBJ1-2, with 9 bases aligning to TRBD1. The CDR3 is made up of 14 amino acids. V lost 3 bases to trimming and J lost 3 bases; unmatched junction nucleotides: 2. The CDR3 DNA follows: TGTGCCAGCAGTTTGGGACAGGGTCACTATGGCTACACCTTC. Its protein product is CASSLGQGHYGYTF.

Note on this clonotype: This may be a read error, as it is one base from a much larger clone. This sequence joins TRBV2 and TRBJ2-5; D remains ambiguous. In germline, CDR1 is SNHLY, CDR2 FYNNEI. This CDR3 contains 11 residues. The CDR3 here is CASKVVEIQYF. The CDR3 coding sequence is TGTGCCAGCAAGGTCGTGGAGATCCAGTACTTC. The complete variable domain, with remaining parts taken from reference TRBV2 and TRBJ2-5, reads EPEVTQTPSHQVTQMGQEVILRCVPISNHLYFYWYRQILGQKVEFLVSFYNNEISEKSEIFDDQFSVERPDGSNFTLKIRSTKLEDSAMYFCASKVVEIQYFGPGTRLLVL.

This clonotype has only a few counts. A much larger clone sits a single nucleotide away, making a read error possible. The chain carries TRBV2 and TRBJ2-4; D is uncertain. Germline values: CDR1 SNHLY, CDR2 FYNNEI. This CDR3 has 13 amino acids. V was clipped by 6 bases and J by 1 base, with 7 bases between them. CDR3 DNA: TGTGCCAGCAGCCGTCCGGCCAAAAACATTCAGTACTTC. It encodes CASSRPAKNIQYF.

The V and J genes are TRBV27 and TRBJ2-2; 7 bases line up with TRBD2. This CDR3 region has 14 residues. Per the germline V gene, CDR1 is MNHEY and CDR2 is SMNVEV (reference sequence). V shed 6 bases and J 3 bases; nucleotides not matched to a gene: 4. CDR3 DNA: TGTGCCAGCAGGTGGGGGGGGGACACCGGGGAGCTGTTTTTT. Translating it yields CASRWGGDTGELFF.

Details on this clonotype: Just one base apart from a much larger clone, this may be a read error. The final CDR3 position lacks the conserved phenylalanine or tryptophan, pointing to a likely read error. The chain links TRBV6-1 to TRBJ1-2; D unresolved. Trimming shortened V by 7 bases and J by 7 bases, and 19 bases separated the two germline ends. Germline CDR1 and CDR2: MNHNS and SASEGT. The length of the CDR3 is 14 residues. The CDR3 sequence is CASNPSAVNIGYTS. The CDR3 coding sequence is TGTGCCAGCAACCCTTCCGCGGTGAATATTGGCTACACCTCC.